The rows below give T cell receptor beta chains drawn from one sample of a study of blood T cell repertoires in COVID-19. Only in-frame clones appear in the TCRdb table, and some are missing; sequencing was by immunoSEQ multiplex PCR. Of under 100,000 clones listed, about 89% are singletons. The sequencing input was peripheral blood. These receptors were collected from a man aged 45 to 65 with acute or convalescent COVID-19. Each CDR3 is given without its conserved first and last residue.

CDR3aa,j_gene,len,v_gene
ASKKQGYNSPLH,TRBJ1-6,12,TRBV6-5
AIQGQENYGYT,TRBJ1-2,11,TRBV10-3
ASSLAGASDEKLF,TRBJ1-4,13,TRBV5-1
SVPAPSTDTQY,TRBJ2-3,11,TRBV29-1
ASTPGGSGNTIY,TRBJ1-3,12,TRBV19
ASSLVPDLNEQF,TRBJ2-1,12,TRBV7-6
ASSPTGRETQY,TRBJ2-5,11,TRBV5-6
ASSQTTGTSPLH,TRBJ1-6,12,TRBV3-1/TRBV3-2
ASNGGTGDDILPDTQY,TRBJ2-3,16,TRBV5-4
AAGFYGYT,TRBJ1-2,8,TRBV6-4
ASRRSGFTDTQY,TRBJ2-3,12,TRBV2
ASSLGQGFTDTQY,TRBJ2-3,13,TRBV19
ASSAGTGSYNEQF,TRBJ2-1,13,TRBV11-1
ASSPSWDRGTGANVLT,TRBJ2-6,16,TRBV9
AISESASGVSDTQY,TRBJ2-3,14,TRBV10-3
ASSATLGQGLEPLH,TRBJ1-6,14,TRBV7-9
ASSRRGQINQPQH,TRBJ1-5,13,TRBV5-6
SASLTGLETQY,TRBJ2-5,11,TRBV20-1
ASSQDVGGVKLF,TRBJ1-4,12,TRBV3-1/TRBV3-2
SASQGSNTGELF,TRBJ2-2,12,TRBV20-1
ASSDPRQDIQY,TRBJ2-4,11,TRBV6-1
AWSVQFYEQY,TRBJ2-7,10,TRBV30
ASRRPTGTARGYT,TRBJ1-2,13,TRBV6-5
ASSDRVNQPQH,TRBJ1-5,11,TRBV2
ASSYLRGRGEKLF,TRBJ1-4,13,TRBV6-5
ASSQDWRTSGGHDEQY,TRBJ2-7,16,TRBV14
ASSKYRGSNQPQH,TRBJ1-5,13,TRBV5-6
ASSQEQGAGAPDTQY,TRBJ2-3,15,TRBV4-1
ASSVGGAGQETQY,TRBJ2-5,13,TRBV9
ASSRDRTSTDTQY,TRBJ2-3,13,TRBV2
ASSRDLDTQY,TRBJ2-3,10,TRBV2
ASSLSGRPDEKLF,TRBJ1-4,13,TRBV7-3
ASSPRFGVSVGTEAF,TRBJ1-1,15,TRBV28
ASSQGQGYEKLF,TRBJ1-4,12,TRBV11-2
ASSDTLGGYT,TRBJ1-2,10,TRBV25-1
ASGGKRGPDTQY,TRBJ2-3,12,TRBV3-1/TRBV3-2
ASSLPNQPQH,TRBJ1-5,10,TRBV5-4
ASSVHAVESNIQY,TRBJ2-4,13,TRBV9
ASSPGTNYGYT,TRBJ1-2,11,TRBV14
ASSDRLGGTDTQY,TRBJ2-3,13,TRBV19
SASARQANYGYT,TRBJ1-2,12,TRBV20-1
ASSLGQGARNEQF,TRBJ2-1,13,TRBV5-1
ATSGNNSPLH,TRBJ1-6,10,TRBV19
ASREVKSGGYGYT,TRBJ1-2,13,TRBV13
ASSLEARNTEAF,TRBJ1-1,12,TRBV27
ARSGVAGGPNNEQF,TRBJ2-1,14,TRBV5-3
ASSQRDRGAPLH,TRBJ1-6,12,TRBV11-1
ATRARLADTQY,TRBJ2-3,11,TRBV15
ASSPSLAGVTDTQY,TRBJ2-3,14,TRBV3-1/TRBV3-2
ASSLGRTGQGYGYT,TRBJ1-2,14,TRBV3-1/TRBV3-2
ASSEGATGGQPQH,TRBJ1-5,13,TRBV2
AISGGGNYEQY,TRBJ2-7,11,TRBV10-3